The 15 T cell receptor beta chains listed next were all sequenced from one sample in a study of beta chain features in type 1 diabetes (dated by TCRdb to the late 2010s). Library prep was done by the immunoSEQ multiplex PCR assay. All of the isolated RNA was reverse transcribed with the High Capacity cDNA Reverse Transcription Kit, so expressed TCRB transcripts were sequenced. Not all clones reach the TCRdb copy of this immuneACCESS table, which keeps in-frame sequences only. Checked studies attribute under half of the gap to unresolved V genes and leave the rest unexplained. The sample profile shows 130,000 to 150,000 clones; 10% of them were found once. The top ten clones comprise roughly 1.3% of the sample. Sequences were obtained from naive CD4+ T cells from blood. According to the study, the label for this sample's cell subset or site signals: true naive CD4+ T cells. The receptors were gathered from a man aged 18 to 35 in good health.

This clone was seen only a few times. V is TRBV7-9 and J is TRBJ2-7; D may be TRBD1 (5 bases). The V end lost 6 bases, the J end lost 4 bases, and 13 bases lay between the germline ends. The CDR3 has 13 residues. Germline CDR1 reads SEHNR; CDR2 reads FQNEAQ (reference sequence). CDR3 nucleotides: TGTGCCAGCAGTTCAGGGCTTTTTTACGAGCAGTACTTC. It specifies CASSSGLFYEQYF.

The J gene is TRBJ2-7, the V gene TRBV5-1; perhaps TRBD2 as D (7 bases). CDR1 SGHRS and CDR2 YFSETQ come from the germline V gene. V gave up 1 base and J gave up 5 bases, with 13 bases separating them. The CDR3 extends over 14 amino acids. The CDR3 protein is CASSLPAGADEQYF. The CDR3 DNA is TGCGCCAGCAGCTTGCCCGCGGGGGCCGACGAGCAGTACTTC.

The chain combines TRBV4-1 with TRBJ2-5, with D uncertain. The CDR3 runs 13 residues. V was pared by 2 bases and J by 3 bases, with 7 bases between. The germline V gene encodes CDR1 MGHRA and CDR2 YSYEKL. CDR3 amino acids: CASSQWSKETQYF. The CDR3 nucleotides read TGCGCCAGCAGCCAATGGAGTAAAGAGACCCAGTACTTC.

This clone has just a few counts. As DNA, the CDR3 is TGTGCCAGCAGCCAAGATCCGTCGAACTATGGCTACACCTTC. Its translation: CASSQDPSNYGYTF. This chain uses TRBV4-2 with TRBJ1-2, with D unclear. V dropped 0 bases and J dropped 2 bases, with 7 bases sitting between them. Looked up from germline, CDR1 is LGHNA and CDR2 is YNFKEQ. This CDR3 contains 14 residues.

This clone was detected only a few times. This chain connects TRBV11-3 to TRBJ2-1, with 12 bases fitting TRBD2. The CDR3 sequence is 16 residues long. V shed 1 base, J shed 2 bases, and the junction held 0 bases outside the gene matches. Germline V gene sequence: CDR1 SGHNT, CDR2 YENEEA. The CDR3 is CASSLASGGAYNEQFF. In nucleotides, the CDR3 is TGTGCCAGCAGCTTAGCTAGCGGGGGGGCCTACAATGAGCAGTTCTTC. Full variable domain (missing parts from reference TRBV11-3 and TRBJ2-1): EAGVVQSPRYKIIEKKQPVAFWCNPISGHNTLYWYLQNLGQGPELLIRYENEEAVDDSQLPKDRFSAERLKGVDSTLKIQPAELGDSAVYLCASSLASGGAYNEQFFGPGTRLTVL.

This clone was recorded many times. The same CDR3 arises from other DNA sequences in this sample as well. This rearrangement joins TRBV7-2 to TRBJ2-7; D gene unclear. Germline V CDR1 and CDR2: SGHTA, FQGNSA. Trimming took 3 bases from V and 0 from J, leaving 3 bases between them. The CDR3 totals 12 residues. CDR3 nucleotides: TGTGCCAGCAGCTTCAGCTCCTACGAGCAGTACTTC. This gives the protein CASSFSSYEQYF.

This clone was counted a few times. The chain is built from TRBV6-6 and TRBJ1-1; the D is unclear. The ends were cut back, 5 bases at V and 1 base at J, with 8 bases in the middle. This CDR3 comprises 13 residues. Germline CDR1 reads MNHNY; CDR2 reads SVGAGI (reference sequence). The DNA for the CDR3 is TGTGCCAGCAGTCGTAACAGGAACACTGAAGCTTTCTTT. Translation: CASSRNRNTEAFF.

The rearrangement uses TRBV11-2 and TRBJ2-3, with unresolved D. The length of the CDR3 is 13 residues. The germline V gene has CDR1 SGHAT and CDR2 FQNNGV. V lost 1 base and J 4 bases, leaving 6 bases between the germline ends. The CDR3 DNA reads as TGTGCCAGCAGCTTAGTGCTATCAGATACGCAGTATTTT. This codes for CASSLVLSDTQYF.

This clone was seen more than once but under ten times. This chain connects TRBV5-5 to TRBJ1-6; TRBD1 agrees at 12 bases. V lost 1 base and J lost 8; bases outside the gene matches: 7. The CDR3 length is 17 residues. Germline CDR1 is SGHKS and CDR2 is YYEKEE (reference sequence). In DNA form, the CDR3 reads TGTGCCAGCAGCTTGACTCCGGGACAGGGGGCAGATTCACCCCTCCACTTT. Translated, it gives CASSLTPGQGADSPLHF.

In this sample, this clone turned up many times. The chain employs TRBV4-2 and TRBJ2-3, with 7 bases identical to TRBD2. V lost 0 bases to trimming and J lost 4 bases; unmatched junction nucleotides: 7. CDR3 length equals 16 residues. The germline V gene has CDR1 LGHNA and CDR2 YNFKEQ. The CDR3 reads CASSQESSGAPDTQYF. The CDR3 region has the DNA TGTGCCAGCAGCCAAGAATCTAGCGGCGCCCCAGATACGCAGTATTTT.

The sample holds many counts of this clone. The chain employs TRBV7-3 and TRBJ2-7, with 8 positions matching TRBD1. In germline, CDR1 is SGHTA, CDR2 FQGTGA. The CDR3 loop spans 13 amino acids. V trimming: 5 bases; J trimming: 6 bases; junction bases outside the gene matches: 6. CDR3 DNA sequence: TGTGCCAGCAGCCAGGACAGGGAGGCCGAGCAGTACTTC. This encodes CASSQDREAEQYF.

This clone has a handful of counts. The chain combines TRBV4-3 with TRBJ1-5, with 7 bases lining up with TRBD1. Germline CDR1 LGHNA, CDR2 YSLEER. Trimming at V came to 1 base and at J to 0 bases, leaving 15 bases not matched to a gene. The CDR3 consists of 20 residues. The CDR3 reads CASSQGQSQDRNCSNQPQHF. The DNA of the CDR3 is TGCGCCAGCAGCCAAGGGCAAAGCCAGGACAGGAATTGTAGCAATCAGCCCCAGCATTTT.

The rearrangement links TRBV28 to TRBJ2-7, with 7 positions matching TRBD1. The V gene's germline CDR1 is MDHEN and CDR2 SYDVKM. V trimming: 6 bases; J trimming: 4 bases; junction bases outside the gene matches: 9. This CDR3 is 14 amino acids long. The CDR3 nucleotides read TGTGCCAGCAGCCCCGGGACAGTTATATACGAGCAGTACTTC. Protein: CASSPGTVIYEQYF. Supplemented by reference TRBV28 and TRBJ2-7, the full variable domain reads DVKVTQSSRYLVKRTGEKVFLECVQDMDHENMFWYRQDPGLGLRLIYFSYDVKMKEKGDIPEGYSVSREKKERFSLILESASTNQTSMYLCASSPGTVIYEQYFGPGTRLTVT.

The gene calls are TRBV7-2 and TRBJ2-1; 13 nucleotides agree with TRBD2. There are 15 residues in the CDR3. CDR1 SGHTA and CDR2 FQGNSA come from the germline V gene. With 4 bases clipped from V and 6 bases from J, the junction kept 3 bases outside the gene matches. The CDR3 nucleotides read TGTGCCAGCAGCTCCGGGACTAGCGGGGCCAATGAGCAGTTCTTC. This gives the protein CASSSGTSGANEQFF.

The chain employs TRBV6-5 and TRBJ1-6; 10 nucleotides agree with TRBD1. CDR3 length: 16 amino acids. The V gene's germline CDR1 is MNHEY and CDR2 SVGAGI. The J segment lost 10 bases and the V segment lost 0 bases, leaving 6 bases of the junction unmatched. The CDR3 here is CASSYSGTGVYSPLHF. The CDR3 nucleotides read TGTGCCAGCAGTTACTCCGGGACAGGGGTTTACTCACCCCTCCACTTT.